One and the same sample provided the 30 T cell receptor beta chains below, sequenced in a study of graft-versus-host responses after intestinal transplantation (dated by TCRdb to the early 2020s). These TCRs are of unknown antigen specificity. The time point label on this specimen signifies: cells obtained before transplantation from donor or recipient. The receptor library was made with the immunoSEQ multiplex PCR assay. The table comes from immuneACCESS by way of TCRdb, which keeps in-frame sequences with V and J called. Part of the clones is missing from these tables; in studies checked, under half for an unresolved V gene and the rest for unknown reasons. The table for this sample lists 80,000 to 100,000 clones; roughly 80% of them were counted only once. The ten largest clones add up to approximately 17% of the sample. The sample here was unstimulated CD8+ T cells sorted from spleen or lymph node cells, taken before intestinal transplant. The receptors derive from a human donor who received an intestinal transplant.

The V and J genes are TRBV9 and TRBJ2-1; a weak D match, TRBD2 (5 bases). The CDR3 has 17 amino acids. The germline V gene encodes CDR1 SGDLS and CDR2 YYNGEE. V lost 4 bases to trimming and J lost 0 bases, with 17 bases between them. This chain's CDR3 is CASSPPPDSSSYNEQFF. The CDR3 DNA follows: TGTGCCAGCAGCCCACCCCCGGACTCGAGCTCCTACAATGAGCAGTTCTTC.

This chain connects TRBV5-5 to TRBJ2-7; TRBD1 might be the D (6 bases). This CDR3 has 14 amino acids. The V gene lost 4 bases and the J gene lost 3 bases, with 14 bases spanning the gap. Germline V lookup: CDR1 SGHKS, CDR2 YYEKEE (reference sequence). CDR3 DNA sequence: TGTGCCAGCAGCAACTACAGGGTAATCTACGAGCAGTACTTC. Translation: CASSNYRVIYEQYF.

In this sample, this clone turned up once. The CDR3 loop reads CAWSWQGVNEQFF. CDR3 DNA sequence: TGTGCCTGGAGTTGGCAGGGCGTCAATGAGCAGTTCTTC. This chain joins TRBV30 and TRBJ2-1; D possibly corresponds to TRBD1 (5 bases). CDR1 and CDR2 (germline): GTSNPN, SVGIG (reference sequence). The V end lost 2 bases, the J end lost 6 bases, and 11 bases lay between the germline ends. The CDR3 totals 13 residues.

The chain uses TRBV14 and TRBJ2-7; D is possibly TRBD1 or TRBD2 (5 bases each). From germline, CDR1 is SGHDN and CDR2 FVKESK. The CDR3 has 14 residues. The V and J ends lost 6 bases and 3 bases respectively, with 15 bases between them. Written as DNA, the CDR3 is TGTGCCAGCAGGGGACCACCCAGGGACTACGAGCAGTACTTC. It yields the protein CASRGPPRDYEQYF.

V usage is TRBV9 and J usage is TRBJ2-3, with TRBD2 as a possible D gene (6 bases). Trimming pared 4 bases from V and 0 bases from J, leaving 12 bases between. The CDR3 sequence is 15 residues long. Germline CDR1 and CDR2: SGDLS and YYNGEE. The CDR3: CASSPPGTSTDTQYF. Written as DNA, the CDR3 is TGTGCCAGCAGCCCCCCCGGGACTAGCACAGATACGCAGTATTTT. Using reference TRBV9 and TRBJ2-3 for the parts outside the CDR3, the full variable domain is DSGVTQTPKHLITATGQRVTLRCSPRSGDLSVYWYQQSLDQGLQFLIQYYNGEERAKGNILERFSAQQFPDLHSELNLSSLELGDSALYFCASSPPGTSTDTQYFGPGTRLTVL.

The CDR3 nucleotides read TGTGCCAGCAGCTTAGATGAGGACAGCAATCAGCCCCAGCATTTT. Encoded protein: CASSLDEDSNQPQHF. The chain recombines TRBV11-2 with TRBJ1-5, with D unresolved. The CDR3 has 15 amino acids. V shed 0 bases and J shed 1 base, with 7 bases lying between them. Germline CDR1 SGHAT, CDR2 FQNNGV.

In this sample, this clone turned up once. The CDR3, as DNA: TGTGCCAGCAGCGTAGAGGATGGGGAGACCCAGTACTTC. It yields the protein CASSVEDGETQYF. The chain links TRBV9 to TRBJ2-5; D is undetermined. The CDR3 length is 13 residues. CDR1 is SGDLS, CDR2 YYNGEE, per germline. Trimming pared 0 bases from V and 5 bases from J, leaving 8 bases between.

This clone occurred once. The gene calls are TRBV30 and TRBJ2-5; D gene unclear. V was shortened by 8 bases and J by 5 bases, with 15 bases between the two germline ends. The germline CDR1 and CDR2 sequences are GTSNPN and SVGIG (reference sequence). CDR3 length equals 12 residues. The CDR3 DNA sequence: TGTGCCAGGCGAGCACCCGGGGAGACCCAGTACTTC. Protein sequence: CARRAPGETQYF. Supplemented by reference TRBV30 and TRBJ2-5, the full variable domain reads SQTIHQWPATLVQPVGSPLSLECTVEGTSNPNLYWYRQAAGRGLQLLFYSVGIGQISSEVPQNLSASRPQDRQFILSSKKLLLSDSGFYLCARRAPGETQYFGPGTRLLVL.

V and J are TRBV2 and TRBJ2-1; TRBD2 might be the D (6 bases). The CDR3 extends over 17 amino acids. V was trimmed by 7 bases and J by 3 bases, leaving 22 bases between them. Per germline, CDR1 SNHLY and CDR2 FYNNEI. Written as DNA, the CDR3 is TGTGCCAGCATTCCAAGGCGGGGAGGCGGGTACTACAATGAGCAGTTCTTC. Amino acids: CASIPRRGGGYYNEQFF.

This clone has just one count. The V gene is TRBV28, the J gene TRBJ2-1; 16 positions agree with TRBD2. V trimming: 3 bases; J trimming: 4 bases; junction bases outside the gene matches: 0. CDR3 length: 16 residues. CDR1 and CDR2 from the germline V gene are MDHEN and SYDVKM. The CDR3 coding sequence is TGTGCCAGCAGTTTGGGACTAGCGGGGGGGTACAATGAGCAGTTCTTC. It encodes CASSLGLAGGYNEQFF.

The CDR3 DNA is TGTGCCAGCAGCTTAGCCTTAGCGGGGGGATCGGATACGCAGTATTTT. Amino acid sequence: CASSLALAGGSDTQYF. The V and J genes are TRBV7-6 and TRBJ2-3, with 10 bases matching TRBD2. CDR3 length: 16 residues. Germline trimming cut 0 bases from V and 6 bases from J; bases unmatched to any gene: 6. CDR1 and CDR2 from the germline V gene are SGHVS and FNYEAQ.

V and J are TRBV19 and TRBJ1-2; D perhaps matches TRBD1 (6 bases). The germline gives CDR1 LNHDA, CDR2 SQIVND (reference sequence). CDR3 size: 13 residues. Trimming removed 4 bases at V and 7 bases at J, with 13 bases between. The CDR3 DNA reads TGTGCCAGTAGTACCCACAGGGTAGGTGGCTACACCTTC. Protein: CASSTHRVGGYTF.

This clone appeared a single time. The genes are TRBV19 and TRBJ2-5; tentatively, D is TRBD1 (6 bases). The DNA end favors TRBJ2-7, so the J call may be wrong. Germline V CDR1 and CDR2: LNHDA, SQIVND (reference sequence). The CDR3 is 13 residues long. The CDR3 DNA reads TGTGCCAGTAGTATGGGACATAACTACGAGCAGTACTTC. Residues: CASSMGHNYEQYF.

J is TRBJ2-7 and V is TRBV7-2; D gene unclear. Germline values: CDR1 SGHTA, CDR2 FQGNSA. The CDR3 runs to 12 residues. Trimming stripped 4 bases from V and 4 bases from J, with 8 bases between. CDR3 nucleotide sequence: TGTGCCAGCAGCTCTACCCGGTACGAGCAGTACTTC. Amino acid sequence: CASSSTRYEQYF.

Here the CDR3 reads CASSIDLAGMGEDTQYF. CDR3 DNA: TGTGCCAGTAGTATAGATCTGGCAGGGATGGGAGAAGATACGCAGTATTTT. The V gene is TRBV19, the J gene TRBJ2-3; possibly TRBD1 or TRBD2 for D (5 bases each). There are 17 residues in the CDR3. Per germline, CDR1 LNHDA and CDR2 SQIVND (reference sequence). The V and J ends lost 0 bases and 5 bases respectively, with 18 bases between them.

The chain employs TRBV18 and TRBJ1-1, with a tentative D call TRBD1 (5 bases). Germline CDR1 and CDR2: KGHSH and LQKENI. The CDR3 is 12 amino acids. The ends were cut back, 2 bases at V and 11 bases at J, with 12 bases in the middle. This CDR3 reads CASSPWGHGAFF. CDR3 bases: TGTGCCAGCTCACCATGGGGCCACGGGGCTTTCTTT.

The rearrangement links TRBV7-9 to TRBJ1-2, with D hard to call. Between the trimmed V and J ends, which lost 1 base and 8 bases, there was a span of 14 bases. The germline CDR1 and CDR2 sequences are SEHNR and FQNEAQ (reference sequence). The CDR3 length is 14 residues. The CDR3 sequence: CASSLVLRENGYTF. The CDR3, as DNA: TGTGCCAGCAGCTTAGTTTTAAGGGAGAACGGCTACACCTTC.

This clone was detected a few times. The chain joins TRBV5-6 to TRBJ1-1; D remains unclear. The germline CDR1 and CDR2 sequences are SGHDT and YYEEEE. Trimming took off 1 base at V and 8 bases at J, with 6 bases between the two ends. CDR3 length: 11 amino acids. DNA for the CDR3: TGTGCCAGCAGCTTGCGCACCGAAGCTTTCTTT. Protein product: CASSLRTEAFF.

The chain employs TRBV7-9 and TRBJ2-1, with 11 bases identical to TRBD2. Unmatched junction bases numbered 4, after V lost 5 bases and J lost 7 bases. CDR1 is SEHNR, CDR2 FQNEAQ, per germline (reference sequence). The CDR3 contains 14 residues. The CDR3 loop reads CASSRLAGPNEQFF. The CDR3 coding sequence is TGTGCCAGCAGCAGACTAGCGGGGCCGAATGAGCAGTTCTTC.

The DNA for the CDR3 is TGCACCAGCAGGAATTCGGGACTAGCGGGGGGGCCGGAGGAGGAGACCCAGTACTTC. It codes for CTSRNSGLAGGPEEETQYF. This chain connects TRBV1 to TRBJ2-5; no DNA check was done on the table's D call, TRBD2. TRBV1 is tagged as a pseudogene. This CDR3 spans 19 amino acids.

The chain recombines TRBV13 with TRBJ2-3; the D gene is possibly TRBD2 (5 bases). There are 15 residues in the CDR3. The germline gives CDR1 PRHDT, CDR2 FYEKMQ (reference sequence). V was shortened by 1 base and J by 0 bases, with 8 bases between the two germline ends. In DNA form, the CDR3 reads TGTGCCAGCAGCTTAGCGGGGATAAGCACAGATACGCAGTATTTT. It translates to CASSLAGISTDTQYF.

Worth noting for this clone: An end of the junction does not agree with germline; a read error may underlie this. The CDR3 here is CASSSGHDYEQYF. In DNA, the CDR3 is TGTGCTAGCAGCTCGGGACACGACTACGAGCAGTACTTC. The chain employs TRBV7-7 and TRBJ2-7; the D gene is possibly TRBD1 (6 bases). Looked up from germline, CDR1 is SSHAT and CDR2 is FNYEAQ (reference sequence). The CDR3 has 13 amino acids. Using reference TRBV7-7 and TRBJ2-7 for the parts outside the CDR3, the full variable domain is GAGVSQSPRYKVTKRGQDVTLRCDPISSHATLYWYQQALGQGPEFLTYFNYEAQPDKSGLPSDRFSAERPEGSISTLTIQRTEQRDSAMYRCASSSGHDYEQYFGPGTRLTVT.

The chain has TRBV5-1 and TRBJ1-2, with D perhaps TRBD1 (6 bases). CDR1 and CDR2 from the germline V gene are SGHRS and YFSETQ. This CDR3 is built from 15 residues. V lost 0 bases and J 6 bases, leaving 15 bases between the germline ends. CDR3: CASSLEIVGDNGYTF. DNA of the CDR3: TGCGCCAGCAGCTTGGAGATTGTCGGGGACAATGGCTACACCTTC.

This rearrangement joins TRBV7-9 to TRBJ2-7; D unresolved. CDR1 and CDR2 from the germline V gene are SEHNR and FQNEAQ (reference sequence). The V end lost 0 bases, the J end lost 1 base, and 13 bases lay between the germline ends. The CDR3 is 16 residues long. This CDR3 is CASSLADTRSSYEQYF. The CDR3 region has the DNA TGTGCCAGCAGCTTAGCCGACACCAGATCTTCCTACGAGCAGTACTTC. Looking up the rest from reference TRBV7-9 and TRBJ2-7 gives the full variable domain: DTGVSQNPRHKITKRGQNVTFRCDPISEHNRLYWYRQTLGQGPEFLTYFQNEAQLEKSRLLSDRFSAERPKGSFSTLEIQRTEQGDSAMYLCASSLADTRSSYEQYFGPGTRLTVT.

The chain recombines TRBV28 with TRBJ2-2; 10 nucleotides agree with TRBD2. Trimming took 2 bases from V and 4 from J; bases not matched to a gene: 7. This CDR3 comprises 17 residues. Germline V CDR1 and CDR2: MDHEN, SYDVKM. CDR3 loop: CASSLIKSGRATGELFF. The CDR3 region has the DNA TGTGCCAGCAGTTTAATCAAGAGCGGGAGGGCCACCGGGGAGCTGTTTTTT.

The chain joins TRBV29-1 to TRBJ2-1; 15 bases agree with TRBD2. The ends lost 4 bases at V and 9 bases at J; junction bases unmatched: 19. CDR1 is SQVTM, CDR2 ANQGSEA, per germline. This CDR3 contains 19 residues. The DNA of the CDR3 is TGCAGCGTTGCGATTATGGGGACTAGCGGGGGGAGTTCTGGGGTTGAGCAGTTCTTC. It is translated as CSVAIMGTSGGSSGVEQFF.

This clone was observed once. The chain couples TRBV19 to TRBJ2-1; 7 bases map to TRBD1. Losses at the gene ends were 6 bases for V and 2 bases for J; bases not matched to a gene: 4. Germline-derived CDR1 and CDR2 are LNHDA and SQIVND (reference sequence). The CDR3 has 14 amino acids. This CDR3 is CASRTGVPYNEQFF. In nucleotides, the CDR3 is TGTGCCAGTAGAACAGGGGTCCCCTACAATGAGCAGTTCTTC. The full variable domain, with the rest looked up from reference TRBV19 and TRBJ2-1, is DGGITQSPKYLFRKEGQNVTLSCEQNLNHDAMYWYRQDPGQGLRLIYYSQIVNDFQKGDIAEGYSVSREKKESFPLTVTSAQKNPTAFYLCASRTGVPYNEQFFGPGTRLTVL.

The rearrangement joins TRBV18 to TRBJ2-4, with D hard to call. This CDR3 is built from 15 residues. Germline values: CDR1 KGHSH, CDR2 LQKENI. V shed 2 bases and J shed 5 bases, with 13 bases lying between them. CDR3 amino acids: CASSPKWLQENIQYF. The CDR3 nucleotides read TGTGCCAGCTCACCAAAATGGCTCCAGGAAAACATTCAGTACTTC.

The rearrangement joins TRBV6-5 to TRBJ2-2; a possible D gene is TRBD2 (6 bases). The ends were cut back, 0 bases at V and 6 bases at J, with 11 bases in the middle. The germline CDR1 and CDR2 sequences are MNHEY and SVGAGI. The CDR3 is 15 amino acids. The CDR3 DNA is TGTGCCAGCAGTTACTCGAGCACGGGAGCCGGGGAGCTGTTTTTT. Translating gives CASSYSSTGAGELFF.

V usage is TRBV7-3 and J usage is TRBJ2-3; TRBD1 agrees at 8 bases. V lost 2 bases and J lost 5; bases outside the gene matches: 9. CDR1 SGHTA and CDR2 FQGTGA come from the germline V gene. This CDR3 spans 16 amino acids. CDR3 DNA: TGTGCCAGCAGCTTACCTATGGACAGGGTCGAAGATACGCAGTATTTT. Protein product: CASSLPMDRVEDTQYF.